Listed below are T cell receptor beta chains from one sample, sequenced in a study of CD8 T cells in Susac syndrome. TCRdb re-analysed the immunoSEQ multiplex PCR reads in MiXCR, keeping a single row per CDR3 protein. Of 120,000 to 150,000 distinct CDR3 sequences in the sample, less than 95% are singletons; the top ten hold about 0.076%. Material for sequencing was CD4+ T cells from PBMCs. Receptors were obtained from a human donor in good health. The CDR3 runs from the conserved cysteine through the conserved F or W. D genes are given only for firm matches. For some rows the clone size is stated as once, few or many, or as a class when expanded; others skip it.

size: .; V: TRBV30; D: TRBD1; J: TRBJ2-7; DNA: TGTGCCTGGACCTCGGACAGGGGGGCATACGAGCAGTACTTC; CDR3: CAWTSDRGAYEQYF
size: .; V: TRBV5-1; D: TRBD1; J: TRBJ1-1; DNA: TGCGCCAGCAGCTCCGGGACAGGGGTTGGGACTGAAGCTTTCTTT; CDR3: CASSSGTGVGTEAFF
size: once; V: TRBV3-1; D: .; J: TRBJ1-5; DNA: TGTGCCAGCAGCCGATTTCTCAGGGAACATCAGCCCCAGCATTTT; CDR3: CASSRFLREHQPQHF
size: .; V: TRBV7-2; D: .; J: TRBJ1-3; DNA: TGTGCCAGCAGCTTAGTGGGGAGGGTGGCTGGAAACACCATATATTTT; CDR3: CASSLVGRVAGNTIYF
size: once; V: TRBV7-3; D: TRBD2; J: TRBJ2-5; DNA: TGTGCCAGCAGCTTAGCGGGGGGGGCCCAAGAGACCCAGTACTTC; CDR3: CASSLAGGAQETQYF
size: .; V: TRBV3-1; D: TRBD1; J: TRBJ2-5; DNA: TGTGCCAGCAGCCAAGGGGGACAGGAAGAGACCCAGTACTTC; CDR3: CASSQGGQEETQYF
size: once; V: TRBV29-1; D: .; J: TRBJ2-6; DNA: TGCAGCGTTACCGAAAGGGGAGCTGGGGCCAACGTCCTGACTTTC; CDR3: CSVTERGAGANVLTF
size: .; V: TRBV5-1; D: TRBD2; J: TRBJ2-1; DNA: TGCGCCAGCAGCACAGCGGGAGGCCACTACAATGAGCAGTTCTTC; CDR3: CASSTAGGHYNEQFF
size: few; V: TRBV11-2; D: .; J: TRBJ2-3; DNA: TGTGCCAGCAGCCTAGGACTCCGCGATACGCAGTATTTT; CDR3: CASSLGLRDTQYF
size: .; V: TRBV6-5; D: TRBD1; J: TRBJ1-1; DNA: TGTGCCAGCAGAATTACAGGGGGCTACACTGAAGCTTTCTTT; CDR3: CASRITGGYTEAFF
size: .; V: TRBV5-1; D: TRBD2; J: TRBJ2-7; DNA: TGCGCCAGCAGCATGGCTAGCGGGTCCACCTCCTACGAGCAGTACTTC; CDR3: CASSMASGSTSYEQYF
size: .; V: TRBV30; D: .; J: TRBJ1-4; DNA: TGTGCCTGGAGTGTCGACGGGACTACTAATGAAAAACTGTTTTTT; CDR3: CAWSVDGTTNEKLFF
size: .; V: TRBV7-2; D: .; J: TRBJ1-1; DNA: TGTGCCAGCAGCTTAGGGGGGGGAGTGAACACTGAAGCTTTCTTT; CDR3: CASSLGGGVNTEAFF
size: .; V: TRBV3-1; D: TRBD1; J: TRBJ1-2; DNA: TGTGCCAGCATGACAGGGGGCGGCGGCTACACCTTC; CDR3: CASMTGGGGYTF
size: .; V: TRBV5-1; D: .; J: TRBJ2-5; DNA: TGCGCCAGCAGCTTGTTCTCGTCGCGGCAAGAGACCCAGTACTTC; CDR3: CASSLFSSRQETQYF
size: few; V: TRBV30; D: TRBD1; J: TRBJ2-7; DNA: TGTGCCTGGAGTGCCTACCTCGGACAGGATCCCTACGAGCAGTACTTC; CDR3: CAWSAYLGQDPYEQYF
size: .; V: TRBV12-3/TRBV12-4; D: .; J: TRBJ2-7; DNA: TGTGCCAGCAGTTTAGACCCTCCTGGGTACGAGCAGTACTTC; CDR3: CASSLDPPGYEQYF
size: .; V: TRBV3-1; D: .; J: TRBJ1-1; DNA: TGTGCCAGCAGCCAAGATTTGGGCAGGTACACTGAAGCTTTCTTT; CDR3: CASSQDLGRYTEAFF
size: .; V: TRBV5-4; D: .; J: TRBJ2-2; DNA: TGTGCCAGCAGCTTGGATTTGCTTAACACCGGGGAGCTGTTTTTT; CDR3: CASSLDLLNTGELFF
size: .; V: TRBV12-3/TRBV12-4; D: TRBD1; J: TRBJ1-1; DNA: TGTGCCAGCAGCAGGGACAGGCTCATGAACACTGAAGCTTTCTTT; CDR3: CASSRDRLMNTEAFF
size: .; V: TRBV27; D: .; J: TRBJ1-1; DNA: TGTGCCAGCAGTTTATGGGGGCGAGGGGAAACTGAAGCTTTCTTT; CDR3: CASSLWGRGETEAFF
size: .; V: TRBV4-1; D: TRBD2; J: TRBJ2-1; DNA: TGCGCCAGCAGCCAAGAGTCCCCCGGGGTGAGCGGGAGAATCAATGAGCAGTTCTTC; CDR3: CASSQESPGVSGRINEQFF
size: .; V: TRBV3-1; D: TRBD1; J: TRBJ1-1; DNA: TGTGCCAGCAGCCAAGGCTGGGACAGCCCCGTTGGGTCTGAAGCTTTCTTT; CDR3: CASSQGWDSPVGSEAFF
size: .; V: TRBV3-1; D: .; J: TRBJ2-1; DNA: TGTGCCAGCAGCCGGTCACACGGCAGCTCCTACAATGAGCAGTTCTTC; CDR3: CASSRSHGSSYNEQFF
size: .; V: TRBV7-9; D: .; J: TRBJ2-1; DNA: TGTGCCAGCATGGAGAGGGGCTACAATGAGCAGTTCTTC; CDR3: CASMERGYNEQFF
size: .; V: TRBV5-1; D: .; J: TRBJ1-1; DNA: TGCGCCAGCAGCTTACCCCGGGACATAAACACTGAAGCTTTCTTT; CDR3: CASSLPRDINTEAFF
size: .; V: TRBV5-1; D: .; J: TRBJ2-1; DNA: TGCGCCAGCAGCTTCCCCGGGAATCGTAAGCAGTTCTTC; CDR3: CASSFPGNRKQFF
size: .; V: TRBV9; D: .; J: TRBJ1-5; DNA: TGTGCCAGCAGCCGGGGATGGGGGAGCAATCAGCCCCAGCATTTT; CDR3: CASSRGWGSNQPQHF
size: .; V: TRBV27; D: .; J: TRBJ2-2; DNA: TGTGCCAGCAGTTTTTTCGCCGGGGAGCTGTTTTTT; CDR3: CASSFFAGELFF
size: few; V: TRBV5-1; D: .; J: TRBJ2-5; DNA: TGCGCCAGCAGCTTGTGGAACCAAGAGACCCAGTACTTC; CDR3: CASSLWNQETQYF
size: .; V: TRBV3-1; D: TRBD2; J: TRBJ2-7; DNA: TGTGCCAGCAGAACGACTAGCGGGAGTGGAGTGCAGTACTTC; CDR3: CASRTTSGSGVQYF
size: .; V: TRBV27; D: TRBD2; J: TRBJ2-7; DNA: TGTGCCAGTGGGTCGGACGGGAGGGCCTACGAGCAGTACTTC; CDR3: CASGSDGRAYEQYF
size: .; V: TRBV7-6; D: TRBD2; J: TRBJ2-3; DNA: TGTGCCAGCAGCATCGGGGGGACAGATACGCAGTATTTT; CDR3: CASSIGGTDTQYF